These 27 T cell receptor beta chains share one sample of origin, sequenced in a study of pediatric ulcerative colitis. Clones were read by immunoSEQ multiplex PCR, and TCRdb kept only the in-frame ones, dropping some. The profile shows tens of thousands of clones, around 86% of them singletons. Sample: blood. Source of these receptors: a boy aged 5-17 years who was a control in a study of pediatric ulcerative colitis.

The rearrangement joins TRBV6-4 to TRBJ2-3; D is undetermined. This CDR3 is built from 16 residues. Germline CDR1 is MRHNA and CDR2 is SNTAGT. Trimming pared 0 bases from V and 0 bases from J, leaving 10 bases between. DNA for the CDR3: TGTGCCAGCAGTGACTCGGAAGAGTCTAGCACAGATACGCAGTATTTT. Protein sequence: CASSDSEESSTDTQYF.

V gene TRBV6-5 combines with J gene TRBJ1-1; D ambiguous. CDR3 size: 14 residues. Per the germline V gene, CDR1 is MNHEY and CDR2 is SVGAGI. V shed 0 bases and J shed 3 bases, with 8 bases lying between them. The CDR3: CASSYSEFDTEAFF. The CDR3 DNA sequence: TGTGCCAGCAGTTACTCGGAGTTCGACACTGAAGCTTTCTTT.

The chain uses TRBV6-5 and TRBJ2-1; D may be TRBD1 (6 bases). Per germline, CDR1 MNHEY and CDR2 SVGAGI. This CDR3 comprises 15 residues. Trimming left V 0 bases short and J 7 bases short, with 13 bases between. For the CDR3, the DNA is TGTGCCAGCAGTTACTCAGGCAGGGGTGGGAATGAGCAGTTCTTC. This codes for CASSYSGRGGNEQFF.

The chain uses TRBV13 and TRBJ2-3; D is unresolved. Trimming took 3 bases from V and 0 from J, leaving 13 bases between them. The CDR3 sequence is 16 residues long. Germline CDR1 PRHDT, CDR2 FYEKMQ (reference sequence). This CDR3 reads CASSFRRKTSTDTQYF. DNA for the CDR3: TGTGCCAGCAGCTTTAGGCGGAAAACTAGCACAGATACGCAGTATTTT.

The chain employs TRBV6-1 and TRBJ2-2; TRBD1 aligns across 9 bases. Germline V lookup: CDR1 MNHNS, CDR2 SASEGT. V trimming: 6 bases; J trimming: 7 bases; junction bases outside the gene matches: 6. There are 14 residues in the CDR3. The CDR3 is CASSWTGVDGELFF. Written as DNA, the CDR3 is TGTGCCAGCAGCTGGACAGGGGTGGACGGGGAGCTGTTTTTT.

The rearrangement uses TRBV5-6 and TRBJ1-5; TRBD1 might be the D (6 bases). CDR3 length: 15 amino acids. The germline V gene has CDR1 SGHDT and CDR2 YYEEEE. Trimming shortened V by 0 bases and J by 1 base, and 8 bases separated the two germline ends. In DNA, the CDR3 is TGTGCCAGCAGCTTGGTAGGGGGAAGCAATCAGCCCCAGCATTTT. Protein sequence: CASSLVGGSNQPQHF.

The CDR3 is CASRGTGNYGYTF. The DNA of the CDR3 is TGTGCCAGCAGGGGGACAGGGAACTATGGCTACACCTTC. The chain uses TRBV2 and TRBJ1-2; 9 bases are a match to TRBD1. Germline V gene lookup returns CDR1 SNHLY and CDR2 FYNNEI. The CDR3 contains 13 residues. Trimming cost V 6 bases and J 2 bases; bases outside gene matches: 1. Together with reference TRBV2 and TRBJ1-2, the CDR3 gives the full variable domain: EPEVTQTPSHQVTQMGQEVILRCVPISNHLYFYWYRQILGQKVEFLVSFYNNEISEKSEIFDDQFSVERPDGSNFTLKIRSTKLEDSAMYFCASRGTGNYGYTFGSGTRLTVV.

The chain has TRBV5-1 and TRBJ2-3; TRBD1 matches at 7 bases. Losses at the gene ends were 5 bases for V and 1 base for J; bases not matched to a gene: 4. This CDR3 has 14 residues. The germline V gene has CDR1 SGHRS and CDR2 YFSETQ. CDR3 residues: CASRPGQGTDTQYF. The CDR3 DNA sequence: TGCGCCAGCAGGCCCGGACAGGGCACAGATACGCAGTATTTT. Based on the CDR3 plus reference TRBV5-1 and TRBJ2-3, the full variable domain is KAGVTQTPRYLIKTRGQQVTLSCSPISGHRSVSWYQQTPGQGLQFLFEYFSETQRNKGNFPGRFSGRQFSNSRSEMNVSTLELGDSALYLCASRPGQGTDTQYFGPGTRLTVL.

This chain uses TRBV5-1 with TRBJ2-7, with 8 nucleotides matching TRBD1. CDR3 length: 15 amino acids. J lost 0 bases, V lost 4 bases, and 6 bases had no gene match. The germline V gene encodes CDR1 SGHRS and CDR2 YFSETQ. The CDR3 spells CASSPTGGHSYEQYF. The CDR3 nucleotides read TGCGCCAGCAGCCCAACAGGGGGACACTCCTACGAGCAGTACTTC.

The CDR3 coding sequence is TGTGCCAGCAGCCCACGACTAGCGGGGGGTTTACATGAGCAGTTCTTC. It codes for CASSPRLAGGLHEQFF. The chain employs TRBV7-8 and TRBJ2-1, with 13 bases matching TRBD2. V shed 5 bases and J 8 bases; nucleotides not matched to a gene: 9. There are 16 residues in the CDR3. CDR1 and CDR2 (germline): SGHVS, FQNEAQ.

The chain uses TRBV9 and TRBJ2-5; 10 positions match TRBD2. After removal of 4 bases from V and 5 bases from J, the junction contained 11 bases not matched to a gene. The CDR3 covers 16 residues. CDR1 and CDR2 from the germline V gene are SGDLS and YYNGEE. CDR3 DNA sequence: TGTGCCAGCAGCCCCCCGTCGGGACTAGCGCGGGAGACCCAGTACTTC. Its protein is CASSPPSGLARETQYF.

The V and J genes are TRBV6-5 and TRBJ1-6; D is undetermined. The CDR3 loop spans 13 amino acids. V gave up 5 bases and J gave up 8 bases, with 10 bases separating them. The germline gives CDR1 MNHEY, CDR2 SVGAGI. CDR3 DNA: TGTGCCAGCAGTGAACAATGGGATTCACCCCTCCACTTT. It specifies CASSEQWDSPLHF.

This clone has only a few counts. V and J are TRBV6-6 and TRBJ1-5, with unresolved D. Germline CDR1 MNHNY, CDR2 SVGAGI (reference sequence). This CDR3 is built from 16 residues. Trimming stripped 0 bases from V and 5 bases from J, with 14 bases between. The CDR3 protein is CASSYSFRGEDQPQHF. The DNA of the CDR3 is TGTGCCAGCAGTTACTCGTTTCGGGGAGAGGATCAGCCCCAGCATTTT.

The chain combines TRBV11-3 with TRBJ2-2, with TRBD2 identical over 9 bases. There are 14 residues in the CDR3. Germline CDR1 and CDR2: SGHNT and YENEEA. V shed 5 bases and J 5 bases; nucleotides not matched to a gene: 3. CDR3: CASSLAGRTGELFF. The DNA for the CDR3 is TGTGCCAGCAGCCTAGCGGGAAGGACCGGGGAGCTGTTTTTT.

V gene TRBV18 combines with J gene TRBJ2-2; tentatively, D is TRBD2 (6 bases). This CDR3 is 16 amino acids long. Germline loops: CDR1 KGHSH, CDR2 LQKENI. Trimming left V 2 bases short and J 2 bases short, with 12 bases between. The CDR3, as DNA: TGTGCCAGCTCACCAGGGGGGACTGATAACACCGGGGAGCTGTTTTTT. Protein product: CASSPGGTDNTGELFF.

V and J are TRBV20-1 and TRBJ2-5, with D unresolved. The germline V gene has CDR1 DFQATT and CDR2 SNEGSKA (reference sequence). This CDR3 contains 9 residues. Trimming took 3 bases from V and 9 from J, leaving 5 bases between them. The DNA for the CDR3 is TGCAGTGCTAGTCCTTCCCAGTACTTC. It is translated as CSASPSQYF.

This chain connects TRBV5-3 to TRBJ2-1; maybe TRBD1 (7 bases). TRBV5-3 is an open reading frame whose function is uncertain. The CDR3 contains 17 residues. V was cut by 1 base and J by 2 bases, with 16 bases left in between. CDR3: CARSLSPQGGTYNEQFF. CDR3 in DNA: TGTGCCAGAAGCTTGTCCCCTCAGGGGGGAACCTACAATGAGCAGTTCTTC.

V and J are TRBV15 and TRBJ2-3; no definite D call. V lost 0 bases and J lost 5, with 9 bases in between. The CDR3 runs 14 residues. Germline CDR1 and CDR2: LNHNV and YYDKDF (reference sequence). The CDR3: CATSREVRRDTQYF. The CDR3, as DNA: TGTGCCACCAGCAGAGAAGTGAGGCGAGATACGCAGTATTTT.

This chain links TRBV19 with TRBJ1-5; the D gene is possibly TRBD1 (5 bases). The CDR3 sequence is 15 residues long. Between the trimmed V and J ends, which lost 5 bases and 2 bases, there was a span of 13 bases. Germline values: CDR1 LNHDA, CDR2 SQIVND (reference sequence). The CDR3 here is CASSQGLRGNQPQHF. In DNA, the CDR3 is TGTGCCAGTAGTCAGGGACTGCGGGGCAATCAGCCCCAGCATTTT.

The J gene is TRBJ2-2, the V gene TRBV6-1; D remains unclear. The CDR3 loop spans 15 amino acids. CDR1 MNHNS and CDR2 SASEGT come from the germline V gene. The V end lost 2 bases, the J end lost 4 bases, and 11 bases lay between the germline ends. In DNA, the CDR3 is TGTGCCAGCAGTGAACCGGATAAGTCCACCGGGGAGCTGTTTTTT. It translates to CASSEPDKSTGELFF.

The gene calls are TRBV27 and TRBJ2-1; 9 bases align to TRBD2. V lost 7 bases to trimming and J lost 8 bases; unmatched junction nucleotides: 12. The CDR3 covers 15 residues. Looked up from germline, CDR1 is MNHEY and CDR2 is SMNVEV (reference sequence). The CDR3 loop reads CASKEGSGRQDEQFF. The CDR3 DNA is TGTGCCAGCAAGGAAGGGAGCGGGAGGCAGGATGAGCAGTTCTTC.

V and J are TRBV7-9 and TRBJ2-7; D might be TRBD1 or TRBD2, each matching 6 bases. Germline V gene data show CDR1 as SEHNR and CDR2 as FQNEAQ (reference sequence). Trimming pared 5 bases from V and 2 bases from J, leaving 13 bases between. This CDR3 region has 14 residues. This CDR3 is CASSIPGAPYEQYF. CDR3 DNA sequence: TGTGCCAGCAGCATCCCGGGGGCCCCCTACGAGCAGTACTTC.

The chain carries TRBV21-1 and TRBJ2-7. TRBV21-1 is noted as a pseudogene. This CDR3 comprises 14 residues. The CDR3 nucleotides are TGTGCCAGCAGAGCACCGGGGGCTCCATACGAGCAGTACTTC. This sequence encodes CASRAPGAPYEQYF.

V is TRBV7-9 and J is TRBJ1-1; D gene ambiguous. V lost 3 bases, J lost 10 bases, and 12 bases lay in between. The CDR3 length is 12 residues. CDR1 SEHNR and CDR2 FQNEAQ come from the germline V gene (reference sequence). The CDR3 DNA follows: TGTGCCAGCAGCTTTAGGGCGACGGGAGCTTTCTTT. It is translated as CASSFRATGAFF.

This clone has just one count. The V call is TRBV18, the J call TRBJ2-7; TRBD2 is a possible D gene (7 bases). Germline lookup yields CDR1 KGHSH and CDR2 LQKENI. This CDR3 spans 14 amino acids. With 2 bases removed from V and 2 bases from J, the gap between germline ends came to 10 bases. The chain's CDR3 is CASSPNGGPYEQYF. CDR3 DNA sequence: TGTGCCAGCTCACCAAACGGGGGGCCCTACGAGCAGTACTTC.

The chain joins TRBV28 to TRBJ1-5; 8 bases fit TRBD1. CDR3 size: 20 residues. Germline V gene sequence: CDR1 MDHEN, CDR2 SYDVKM. With V trimmed by 5 bases and J by 0 bases, 18 bases remained unmatched. This CDR3 is CASSPHIGAGGKYSNQPQHF. The CDR3 DNA reads TGTGCCAGCAGTCCCCATATCGGTGCAGGGGGCAAATATAGCAATCAGCCCCAGCATTTT.

V usage is TRBV5-1 and J usage is TRBJ2-1, with 15 bases lining up with TRBD2. V lost 3 bases and J lost 0; bases outside the gene matches: 4. The germline gives CDR1 SGHRS, CDR2 YFSETQ. The length of the CDR3 is 18 residues. The CDR3 protein is CASSSGLAGGSSYNEQFF. The CDR3 coding sequence is TGCGCCAGCAGCTCGGGACTAGCGGGAGGCTCCTCCTACAATGAGCAGTTCTTC.